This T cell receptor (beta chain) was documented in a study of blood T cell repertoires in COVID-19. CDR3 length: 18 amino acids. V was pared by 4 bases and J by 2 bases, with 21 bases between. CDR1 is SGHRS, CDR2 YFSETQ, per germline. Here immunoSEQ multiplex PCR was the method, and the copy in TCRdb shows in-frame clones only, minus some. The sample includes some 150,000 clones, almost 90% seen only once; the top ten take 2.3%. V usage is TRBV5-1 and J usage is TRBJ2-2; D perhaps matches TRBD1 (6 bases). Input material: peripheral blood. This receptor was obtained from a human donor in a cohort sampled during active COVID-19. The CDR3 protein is CASSPPRQRTANTGELFF. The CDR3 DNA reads TGCGCCAGCAGCCCCCCCCGTCAGAGGACAGCAAACACCGGGGAGCTGTTTTTT.